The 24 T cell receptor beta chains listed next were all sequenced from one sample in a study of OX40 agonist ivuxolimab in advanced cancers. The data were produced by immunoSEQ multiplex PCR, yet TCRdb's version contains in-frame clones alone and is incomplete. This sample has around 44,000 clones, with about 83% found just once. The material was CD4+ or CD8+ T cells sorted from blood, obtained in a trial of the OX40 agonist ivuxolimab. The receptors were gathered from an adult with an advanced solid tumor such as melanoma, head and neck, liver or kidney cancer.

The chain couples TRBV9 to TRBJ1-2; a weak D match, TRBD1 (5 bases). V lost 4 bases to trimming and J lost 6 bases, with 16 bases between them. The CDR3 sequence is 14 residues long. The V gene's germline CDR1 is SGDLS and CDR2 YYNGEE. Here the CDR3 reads CASSRGTLNDGYTF. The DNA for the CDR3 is TGTGCCAGCAGCCGGGGGACCCTTAATGATGGCTACACCTTC.

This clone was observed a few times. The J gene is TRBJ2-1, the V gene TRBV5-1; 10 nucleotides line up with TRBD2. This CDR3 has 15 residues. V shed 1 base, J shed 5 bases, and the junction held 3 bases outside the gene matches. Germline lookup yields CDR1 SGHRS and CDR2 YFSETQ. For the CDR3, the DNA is TGCGCCAGCAGCTTGTCGACTAGCGGGCACAATGAGCAGTTCTTC. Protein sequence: CASSLSTSGHNEQFF.

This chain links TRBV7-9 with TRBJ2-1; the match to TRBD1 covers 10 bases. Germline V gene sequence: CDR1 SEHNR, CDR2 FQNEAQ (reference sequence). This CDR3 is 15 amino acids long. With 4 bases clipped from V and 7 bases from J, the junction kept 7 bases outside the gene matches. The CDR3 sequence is CASSSRRDRGNEQFF. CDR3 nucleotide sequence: TGTGCCAGCAGCTCACGACGGGACAGGGGTAATGAGCAGTTCTTC. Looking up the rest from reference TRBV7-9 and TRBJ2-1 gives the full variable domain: DTGVSQNPRHKITKRGQNVTFRCDPISEHNRLYWYRQTLGQGPEFLTYFQNEAQLEKSRLLSDRFSAERPKGSFSTLEIQRTEQGDSAMYLCASSSRRDRGNEQFFGPGTRLTVL.

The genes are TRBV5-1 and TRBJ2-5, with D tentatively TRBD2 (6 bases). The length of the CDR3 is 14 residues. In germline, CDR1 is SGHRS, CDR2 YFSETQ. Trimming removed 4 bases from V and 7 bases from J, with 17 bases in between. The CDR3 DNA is TGCGCCAGCAGCCAGGCGTCGGAGGGTGGGACCCAGTACTTC. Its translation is CASSQASEGGTQYF.

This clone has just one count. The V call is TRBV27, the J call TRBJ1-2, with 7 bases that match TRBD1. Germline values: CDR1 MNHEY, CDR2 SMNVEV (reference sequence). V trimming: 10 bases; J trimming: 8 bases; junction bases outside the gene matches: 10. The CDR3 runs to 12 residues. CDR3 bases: TGTGCCACTTTCAACAGGGGAGGAGGCTACACCTTC. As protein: CATFNRGGGYTF.

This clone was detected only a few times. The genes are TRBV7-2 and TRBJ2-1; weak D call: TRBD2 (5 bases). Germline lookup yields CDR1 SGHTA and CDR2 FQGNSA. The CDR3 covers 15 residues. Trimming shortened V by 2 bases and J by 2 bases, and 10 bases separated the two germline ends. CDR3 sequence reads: CASSLSGGPYNEQFF. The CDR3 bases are TGTGCCAGCAGCTTAAGCGGAGGACCCTACAATGAGCAGTTCTTC.

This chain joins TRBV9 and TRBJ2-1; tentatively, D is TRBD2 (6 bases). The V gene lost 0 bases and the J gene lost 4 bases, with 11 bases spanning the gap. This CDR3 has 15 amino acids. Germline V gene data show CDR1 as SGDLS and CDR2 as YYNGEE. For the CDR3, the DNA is TGTGCCAGCAGCGTAGGCCGCCGGGGGTACAATGAGCAGTTCTTC. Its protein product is CASSVGRRGYNEQFF.

CDR3 protein: CASSEDGSFAGELFF. The CDR3 DNA sequence: TGTGCCAGCAGTGAAGATGGGAGTTTCGCCGGGGAGCTGTTTTTT. The V gene is TRBV6-1, the J gene TRBJ2-2; D is perhaps TRBD2 (5 bases). The CDR3 is 15 amino acids. Germline CDR1 is MNHNS and CDR2 is SASEGT. V was trimmed by 1 base and J by 6 bases, leaving 12 bases between them.

CDR3 nucleotides: TGTGCCAGCAGTCCCTGGTTGAACACTGAAGCTTTCTTT. It specifies CASSPWLNTEAFF. The chain carries TRBV28 and TRBJ1-1; D ambiguous. V dropped 5 bases and J dropped 0 bases, with 7 bases sitting between them. Germline V CDR1 and CDR2: MDHEN, SYDVKM. The CDR3 contains 13 residues.

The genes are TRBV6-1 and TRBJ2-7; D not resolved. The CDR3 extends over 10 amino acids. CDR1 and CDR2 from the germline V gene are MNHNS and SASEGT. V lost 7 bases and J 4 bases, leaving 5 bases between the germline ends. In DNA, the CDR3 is TGTGCCAGCAACCAATACGAGCAGTACTTC. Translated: CASNQYEQYF.

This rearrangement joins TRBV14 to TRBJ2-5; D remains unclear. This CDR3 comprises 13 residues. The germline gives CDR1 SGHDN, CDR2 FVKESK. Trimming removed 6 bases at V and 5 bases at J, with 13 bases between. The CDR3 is CASRRSLGETQYF. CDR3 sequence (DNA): TGTGCCAGCAGGCGTTCCTTAGGGGAGACCCAGTACTTC.

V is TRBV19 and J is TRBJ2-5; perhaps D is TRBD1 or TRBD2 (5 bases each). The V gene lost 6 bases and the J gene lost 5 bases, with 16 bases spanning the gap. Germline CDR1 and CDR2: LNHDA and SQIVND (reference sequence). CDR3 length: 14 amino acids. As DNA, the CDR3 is TGTGCCAGTAGGAGGGACCCCGGGGAGGAGACCCAGTACTTC. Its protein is CASRRDPGEETQYF.

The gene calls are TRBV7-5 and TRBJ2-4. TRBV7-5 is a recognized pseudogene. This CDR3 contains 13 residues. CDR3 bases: TGTGTCAGAAGCTTACCGCGGCAGGGACGTCAGTACTTC. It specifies CVRSLPRQGRQYF.

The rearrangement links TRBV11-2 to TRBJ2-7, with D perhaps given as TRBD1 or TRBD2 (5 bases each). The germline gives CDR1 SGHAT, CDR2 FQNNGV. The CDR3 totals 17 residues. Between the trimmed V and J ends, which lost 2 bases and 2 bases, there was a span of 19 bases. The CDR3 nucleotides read TGTGCCAGCAGCTTATTTAGTTGGAGGACAACCACCTACGAGCAGTACTTC. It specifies CASSLFSWRTTTYEQYF.

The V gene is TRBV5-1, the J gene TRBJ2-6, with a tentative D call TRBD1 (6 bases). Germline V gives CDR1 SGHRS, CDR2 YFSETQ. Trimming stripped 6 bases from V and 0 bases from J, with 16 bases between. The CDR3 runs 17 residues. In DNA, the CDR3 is TGCGCCAGCACTACATATAAAGGGGGCTCTGGGGCCAACGTCCTGACTTTC. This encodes CASTTYKGGSGANVLTF. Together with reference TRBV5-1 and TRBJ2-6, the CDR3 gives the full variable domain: KAGVTQTPRYLIKTRGQQVTLSCSPISGHRSVSWYQQTPGQGLQFLFEYFSETQRNKGNFPGRFSGRQFSNSRSEMNVSTLELGDSALYLCASTTYKGGSGANVLTFGAGSRLTVL.

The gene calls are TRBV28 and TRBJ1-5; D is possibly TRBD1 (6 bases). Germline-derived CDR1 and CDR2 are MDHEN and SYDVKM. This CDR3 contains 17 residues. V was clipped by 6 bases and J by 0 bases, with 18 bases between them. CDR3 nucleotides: TGTGCCAGCAGCGGCTTGGGGGCGGTTCATAGCAATCAGCCCCAGCATTTT. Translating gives CASSGLGAVHSNQPQHF.

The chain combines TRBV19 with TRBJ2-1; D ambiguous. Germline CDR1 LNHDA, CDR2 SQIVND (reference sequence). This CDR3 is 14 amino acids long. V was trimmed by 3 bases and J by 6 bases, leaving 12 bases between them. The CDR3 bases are TGTGCCAGTAGTATGACGTCGCGGAGCAATGAGCAGTTCTTC. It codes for CASSMTSRSNEQFF.

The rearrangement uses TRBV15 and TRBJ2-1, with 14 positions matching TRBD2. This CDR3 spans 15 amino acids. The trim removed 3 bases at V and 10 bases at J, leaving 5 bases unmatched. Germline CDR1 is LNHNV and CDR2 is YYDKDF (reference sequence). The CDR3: CATSRGGLAGAEQFF. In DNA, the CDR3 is TGTGCCACCAGCAGGGGGGGACTAGCGGGGGCGGAGCAGTTCTTC.

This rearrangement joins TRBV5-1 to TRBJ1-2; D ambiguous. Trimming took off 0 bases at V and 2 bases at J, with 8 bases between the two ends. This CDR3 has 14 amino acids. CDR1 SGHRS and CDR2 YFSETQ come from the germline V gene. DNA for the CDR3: TGCGCCAGCAGCTTGGGGCAGGAAAACTATGGCTACACCTTC. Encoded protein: CASSLGQENYGYTF.

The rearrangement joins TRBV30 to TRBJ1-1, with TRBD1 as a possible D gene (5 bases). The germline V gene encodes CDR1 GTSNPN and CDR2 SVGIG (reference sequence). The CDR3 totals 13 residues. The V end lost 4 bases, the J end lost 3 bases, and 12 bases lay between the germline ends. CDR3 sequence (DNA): TGTGCCTGGATTGGGGGGTCGGACACTGAAGCTTTCTTT. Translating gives CAWIGGSDTEAFF.

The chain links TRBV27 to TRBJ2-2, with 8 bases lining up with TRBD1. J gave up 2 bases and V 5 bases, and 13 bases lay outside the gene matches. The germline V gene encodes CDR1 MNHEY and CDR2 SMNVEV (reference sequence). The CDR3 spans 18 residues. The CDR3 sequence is CASSLLRDRRSNTGELFF. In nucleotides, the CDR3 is TGTGCCAGCAGTCTCCTCCGGGACAGGAGAAGTAACACCGGGGAGCTGTTTTTT.

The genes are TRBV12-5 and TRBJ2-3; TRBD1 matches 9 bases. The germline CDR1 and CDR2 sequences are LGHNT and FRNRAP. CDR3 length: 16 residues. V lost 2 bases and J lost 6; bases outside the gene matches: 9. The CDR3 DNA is TGTGCTAGTGGTTTGTCCCGGGACAGGGTATGGGATACGCAGTATTTT. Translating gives CASGLSRDRVWDTQYF.

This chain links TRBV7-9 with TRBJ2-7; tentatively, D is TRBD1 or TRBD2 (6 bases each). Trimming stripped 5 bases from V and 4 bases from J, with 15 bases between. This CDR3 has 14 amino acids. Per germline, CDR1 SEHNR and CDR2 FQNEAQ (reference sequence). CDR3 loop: CASSRLGGGYEQYF. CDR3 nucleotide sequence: TGTGCCAGCAGCCGACTGGGGGGCGGTTACGAGCAGTACTTC. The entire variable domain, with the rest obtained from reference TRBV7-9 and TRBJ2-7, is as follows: DTGVSQNPRHKITKRGQNVTFRCDPISEHNRLYWYRQTLGQGPEFLTYFQNEAQLEKSRLLSDRFSAERPKGSFSTLEIQRTEQGDSAMYLCASSRLGGGYEQYFGPGTRLTVT.

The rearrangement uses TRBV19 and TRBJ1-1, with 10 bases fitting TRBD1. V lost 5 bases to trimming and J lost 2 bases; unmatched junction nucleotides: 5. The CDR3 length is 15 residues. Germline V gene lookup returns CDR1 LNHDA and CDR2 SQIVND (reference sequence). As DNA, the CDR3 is TGTGCCAGTAGTGCAAGGGACAGGGGTAACACTGAAGCTTTCTTT. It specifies CASSARDRGNTEAFF.